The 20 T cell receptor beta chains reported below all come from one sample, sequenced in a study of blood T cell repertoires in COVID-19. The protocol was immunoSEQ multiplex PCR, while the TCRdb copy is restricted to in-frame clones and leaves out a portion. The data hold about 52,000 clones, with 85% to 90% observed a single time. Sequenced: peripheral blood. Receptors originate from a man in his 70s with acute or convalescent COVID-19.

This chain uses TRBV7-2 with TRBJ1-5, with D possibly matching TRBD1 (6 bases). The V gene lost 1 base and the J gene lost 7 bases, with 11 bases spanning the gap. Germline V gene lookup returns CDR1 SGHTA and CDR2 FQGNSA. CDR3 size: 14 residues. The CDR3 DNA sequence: TGTGCCAGCAGCTTAGAACAGGGAGAACAGCCCCAGCATTTT. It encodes CASSLEQGEQPQHF.

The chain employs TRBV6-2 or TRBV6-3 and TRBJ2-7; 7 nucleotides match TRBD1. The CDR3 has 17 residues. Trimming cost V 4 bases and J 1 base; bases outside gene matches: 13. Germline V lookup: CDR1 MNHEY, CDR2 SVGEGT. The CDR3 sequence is CASSWDSKTYLSYEQYF. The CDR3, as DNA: TGTGCCAGCAGTTGGGACAGTAAAACTTACCTTTCCTACGAGCAGTACTTC.

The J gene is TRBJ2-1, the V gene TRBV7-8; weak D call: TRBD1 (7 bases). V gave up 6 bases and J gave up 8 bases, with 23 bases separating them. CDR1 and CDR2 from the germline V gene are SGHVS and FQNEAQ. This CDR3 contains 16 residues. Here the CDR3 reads CASRPGLRGARDEQFF. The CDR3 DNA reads TGTGCCAGCAGACCGGGCCTCAGGGGGGCTAGGGATGAGCAGTTCTTC. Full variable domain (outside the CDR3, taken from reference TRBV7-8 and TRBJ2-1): GAGVSQSPRYKVAKRGQDVALRCDPISGHVSLFWYQQALGQGPEFLTYFQNEAQLDKSGLPSDRFFAERPEGSVSTLKIQRTQQEDSAVYLCASRPGLRGARDEQFFGPGTRLTVL.

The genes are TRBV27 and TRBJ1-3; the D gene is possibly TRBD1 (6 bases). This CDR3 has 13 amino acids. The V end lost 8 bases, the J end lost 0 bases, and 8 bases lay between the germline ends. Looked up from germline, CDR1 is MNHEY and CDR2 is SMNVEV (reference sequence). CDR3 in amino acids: CASGTFSGNTIYF. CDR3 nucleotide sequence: TGTGCCAGCGGGACATTCTCTGGAAACACCATATATTTT.

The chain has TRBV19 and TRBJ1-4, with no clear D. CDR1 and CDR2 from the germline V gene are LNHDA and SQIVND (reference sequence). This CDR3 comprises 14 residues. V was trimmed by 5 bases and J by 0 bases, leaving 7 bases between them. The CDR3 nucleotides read TGTGCCAGTAGTTTACACGCAACTAATGAAAAACTGTTTTTT. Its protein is CASSLHATNEKLFF.

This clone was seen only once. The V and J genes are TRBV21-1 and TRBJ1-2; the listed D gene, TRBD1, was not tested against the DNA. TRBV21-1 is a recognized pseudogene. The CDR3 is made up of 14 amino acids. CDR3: CASSPRTGPYGYTF. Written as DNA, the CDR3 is TGTGCCAGCAGCCCGCGGACAGGGCCCTATGGCTACACCTTC.

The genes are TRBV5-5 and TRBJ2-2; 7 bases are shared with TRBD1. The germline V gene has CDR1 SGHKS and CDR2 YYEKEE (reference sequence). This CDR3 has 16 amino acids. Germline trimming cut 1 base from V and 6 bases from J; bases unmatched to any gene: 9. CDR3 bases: TGTGCCAGCAGCTTGCGTTTAGGCCAGGGGGCCGGGGAGCTGTTTTTT. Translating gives CASSLRLGQGAGELFF.

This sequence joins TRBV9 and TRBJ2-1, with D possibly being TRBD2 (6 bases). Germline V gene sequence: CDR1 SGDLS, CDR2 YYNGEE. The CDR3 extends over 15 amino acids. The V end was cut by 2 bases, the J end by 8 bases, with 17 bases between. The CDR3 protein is CASSVGLSRSDEQFF. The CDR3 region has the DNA TGTGCCAGCAGCGTTGGACTATCCCGGTCGGATGAGCAGTTCTTC.

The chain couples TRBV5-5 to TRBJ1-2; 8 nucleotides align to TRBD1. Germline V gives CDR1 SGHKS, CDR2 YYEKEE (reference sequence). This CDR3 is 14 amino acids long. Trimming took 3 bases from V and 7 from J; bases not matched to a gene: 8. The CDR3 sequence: CASSSSGGAVGYTF. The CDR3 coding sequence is TGTGCCAGCAGCTCGTCAGGGGGCGCGGTTGGCTACACCTTC.

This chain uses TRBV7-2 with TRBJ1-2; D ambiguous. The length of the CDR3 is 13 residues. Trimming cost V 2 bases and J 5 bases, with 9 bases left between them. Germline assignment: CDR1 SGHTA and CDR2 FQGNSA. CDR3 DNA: TGTGCCAGCAGCTTATCGGCGGTTTATGGCTACACCTTC. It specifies CASSLSAVYGYTF.

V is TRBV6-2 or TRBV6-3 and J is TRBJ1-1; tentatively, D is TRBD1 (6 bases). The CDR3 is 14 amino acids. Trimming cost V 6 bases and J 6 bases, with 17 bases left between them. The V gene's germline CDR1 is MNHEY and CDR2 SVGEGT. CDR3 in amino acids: CASSPTGSRAEAFF. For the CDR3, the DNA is TGTGCCAGCAGCCCAACAGGGAGTCGGGCTGAAGCTTTCTTT.

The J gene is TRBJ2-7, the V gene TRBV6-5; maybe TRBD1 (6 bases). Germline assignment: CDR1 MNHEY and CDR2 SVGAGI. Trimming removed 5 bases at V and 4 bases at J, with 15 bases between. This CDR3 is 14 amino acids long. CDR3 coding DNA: TGTGCCAGCAGTACGTCCCTACAGGGTTACGAGCAGTACGTC. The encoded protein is CASSTSLQGYEQYV.

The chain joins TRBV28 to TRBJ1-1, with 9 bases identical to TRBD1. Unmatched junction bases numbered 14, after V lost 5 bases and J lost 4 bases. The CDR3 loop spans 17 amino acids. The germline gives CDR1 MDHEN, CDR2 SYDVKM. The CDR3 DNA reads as TGTGCCAGCAGTCCGGGACAGGGAGGGGGGTTGGCCACTGAAGCTTTCTTT. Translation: CASSPGQGGGLATEAFF. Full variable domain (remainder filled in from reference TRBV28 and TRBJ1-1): DVKVTQSSRYLVKRTGEKVFLECVQDMDHENMFWYRQDPGLGLRLIYFSYDVKMKEKGDIPEGYSVSREKKERFSLILESASTNQTSMYLCASSPGQGGGLATEAFFGQGTRLTVV.

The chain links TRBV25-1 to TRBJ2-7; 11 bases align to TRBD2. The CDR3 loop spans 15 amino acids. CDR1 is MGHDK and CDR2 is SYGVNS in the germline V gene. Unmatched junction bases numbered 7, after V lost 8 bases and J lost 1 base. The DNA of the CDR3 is TGTGCCAGCGGACCTACTAGCGGGAGTTCCTACGAGCAGTACTTC. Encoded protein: CASGPTSGSSYEQYF.

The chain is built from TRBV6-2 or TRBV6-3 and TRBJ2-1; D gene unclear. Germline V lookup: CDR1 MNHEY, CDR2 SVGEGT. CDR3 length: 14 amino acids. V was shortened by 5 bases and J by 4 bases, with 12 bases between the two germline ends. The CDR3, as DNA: TGTGCCAGCAGTCCGACCCCGGGTTACAATGAGCAGTTCTTC. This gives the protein CASSPTPGYNEQFF.

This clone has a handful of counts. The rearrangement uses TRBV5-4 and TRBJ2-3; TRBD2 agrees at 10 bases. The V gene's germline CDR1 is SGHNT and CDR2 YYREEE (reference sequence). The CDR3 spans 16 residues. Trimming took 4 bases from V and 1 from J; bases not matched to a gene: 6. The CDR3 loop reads CASSAKAGGGTDTQYF. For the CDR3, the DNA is TGTGCCAGCAGCGCAAAAGCGGGAGGGGGCACAGATACGCAGTATTTT.

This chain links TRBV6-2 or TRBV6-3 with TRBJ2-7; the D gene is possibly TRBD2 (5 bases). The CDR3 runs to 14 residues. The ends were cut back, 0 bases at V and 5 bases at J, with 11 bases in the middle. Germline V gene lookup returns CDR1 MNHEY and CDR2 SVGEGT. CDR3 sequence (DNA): TGTGCCAGCAGTTACTCAGGCCTGCGGGACGAGCAGTACGTC. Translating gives CASSYSGLRDEQYV.

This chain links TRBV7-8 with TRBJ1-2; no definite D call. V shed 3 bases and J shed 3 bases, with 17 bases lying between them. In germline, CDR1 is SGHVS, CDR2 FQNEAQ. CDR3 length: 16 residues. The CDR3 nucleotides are TGTGCCAGCAGCTTGCGGGCCCAACGCACCGACTATGGCTACACCTTC. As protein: CASSLRAQRTDYGYTF.

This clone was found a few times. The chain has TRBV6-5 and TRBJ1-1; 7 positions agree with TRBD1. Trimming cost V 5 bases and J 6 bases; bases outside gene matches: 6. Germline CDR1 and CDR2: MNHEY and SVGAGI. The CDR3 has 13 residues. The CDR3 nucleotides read TGTGCCAGCAGTCAACAGGGGCGAGCTGAAGCTTTCTTT. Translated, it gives CASSQQGRAEAFF.

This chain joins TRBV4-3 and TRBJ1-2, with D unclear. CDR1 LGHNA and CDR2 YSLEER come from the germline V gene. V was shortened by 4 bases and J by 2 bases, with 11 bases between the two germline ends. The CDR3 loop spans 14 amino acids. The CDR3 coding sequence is TGCGCCAGCAGCCCCTTGCAGGAAAACTATGGCTACACCTTC. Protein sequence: CASSPLQENYGYTF.